The 20 T cell receptor beta chains reported below all come from one sample, sequenced in a study of beta chain features in type 1 diabetes. General observations from the study: Shortening of TCRB CDR3s, moderate but significant, appeared in all four CD4+ subsets of Type 1 diabetes patients.

As every portion of the isolated RNA was reverse transcribed, the sequencing read expressed TCRB transcripts. The protocol was immunoSEQ multiplex PCR, while the TCRdb copy is restricted to in-frame clones and leaves out a portion. Among 300,000 to 350,000 clones listed, approximately 9.9% were seen once. For these receptors, no antigen is known. Sequencing was carried out using central memory CD4+ T cells from blood. The receptors come from a man aged 30 to 45 with type 1 diabetes.

This clone was observed a few times. V gene TRBV27 combines with J gene TRBJ1-6, with a possible D match to TRBD1 (5 bases). CDR1 and CDR2 from the germline V gene are MNHEY and SMNVEV (reference sequence). The CDR3 has 15 amino acids. The V gene lost 2 bases and the J gene lost 6 bases, with 11 bases spanning the gap. CDR3 region: CASSLALGGNSPLHF. In nucleotides, the CDR3 is TGTGCCAGCAGTTTAGCCCTGGGGGGTAATTCACCCCTCCACTTT.

V usage is TRBV6-5 and J usage is TRBJ2-7, with 8 bases matching TRBD1. CDR1 MNHEY and CDR2 SVGAGI come from the germline V gene. J gave up 6 bases and V 6 bases, and 4 bases lay outside the gene matches. The CDR3 runs to 12 residues. CDR3 nucleotides: TGTGCCAGCAGAGGGACAGGCCCCGAGCAGTACTTC. This gives the protein CASRGTGPEQYF.

This chain uses TRBV10-3 with TRBJ2-1; the match to TRBD2 covers 7 bases. The V gene's germline CDR1 is ENHRY and CDR2 SYGVKD. This CDR3 comprises 15 residues. Losses at the gene ends were 10 bases for V and 3 bases for J; bases not matched to a gene: 12. CDR3 in DNA: TGTGCCACCTCCCAACGGGGGGAGCTCTACAATGAGCAGTTCTTC. This encodes CATSQRGELYNEQFF.

The sample holds many counts of this clone. The rearrangement links TRBV7-2 to TRBJ2-1; D unresolved. The CDR3 covers 15 residues. V lost 1 base to trimming and J lost 2 bases, with 9 bases between them. Germline V gene lookup returns CDR1 SGHTA and CDR2 FQGNSA. CDR3 in amino acids: CASSLGLGTYNEQFF. CDR3 in DNA: TGTGCCAGCAGCTTAGGTTTGGGGACCTACAATGAGCAGTTCTTC.

Only a few counts were recorded for this clone. The rearrangement links TRBV11-2 to TRBJ2-5; 8 positions agree with TRBD1. This CDR3 contains 15 residues. Germline V lookup: CDR1 SGHAT, CDR2 FQNNGV. V shed 6 bases, J shed 5 bases, and the junction held 11 bases outside the gene matches. The CDR3 protein is CASREDRVWLETQYF. The CDR3 DNA reads TGTGCCAGCAGGGAGGACAGGGTTTGGTTGGAGACCCAGTACTTC.

J is TRBJ2-3 and V is TRBV10-1, with 8 bases fitting TRBD1. V shed 6 bases and J 5 bases; nucleotides not matched to a gene: 7. Looked up from germline, CDR1 is WNHNN and CDR2 is SYGVQD (reference sequence). This CDR3 comprises 14 residues. The CDR3 reads CASRPGGEGDTQYF. The DNA for the CDR3 is TGCGCCAGCAGGCCAGGGGGCGAGGGAGATACGCAGTATTTT.

Remarks on this clone: This may come from a read error, since a much larger clone is one base off. This rearrangement joins TRBV29-1 to TRBJ1-1; D unclear. In germline, CDR1 is SQVTM, CDR2 ANQGSEA. This CDR3 contains 13 residues. CDR3 sequence (DNA): TGCGGCGTTTGCATCCAAGTGGACACTGAAGCTTTCTTT. It encodes CGVCIQVDTEAFF. Full variable domain (missing parts from reference TRBV29-1 and TRBJ1-1): SAVISQKPSRDICQRGTSLTIQCQVDSQVTMMFWYRQQPGQSLTLIATANQGSEATYESGFVIDKFPISRPNLTFSTLTVSNMSPEDSSIYLCGVCIQVDTEAFFGQGTRLTVV.

This clone was picked up a small number of times. The CDR3 coding sequence is TGTGCCAGCAGCTTAACGGACAGTTATAATTCACCCCTCCACTTT. Translated: CASSLTDSYNSPLHF. The chain joins TRBV7-9 to TRBJ1-6; TRBD1 might be the D (6 bases). V was pared by 2 bases and J by 4 bases, with 9 bases between. CDR1 is SEHNR, CDR2 FQNEAQ, per germline (reference sequence). The CDR3 loop spans 15 amino acids.

This clone was seen more than once but under ten times. V usage is TRBV2 and J usage is TRBJ2-5, with TRBD1 identical over 8 bases. Germline CDR1 reads SNHLY; CDR2 reads FYNNEI. The CDR3 covers 14 residues. V lost 8 bases, J lost 6 bases, and 11 bases stayed unmatched. CDR3 loop: CASSSGARGQTQYF. The CDR3 DNA reads as TGTGCCAGCTCCTCGGGGGCCAGGGGGCAGACCCAGTACTTC.

This clone was recorded a few times. V and J are TRBV25-1 and TRBJ2-3, with D hard to call. The CDR3 is 15 residues long. In germline, CDR1 is MGHDK, CDR2 SYGVNS. Trimming pared 0 bases from V and 2 bases from J, leaving 9 bases between. CDR3 coding DNA: TGTGCCAGCAGTGAATATTCAGGACCCACAGATACGCAGTATTTT. Protein product: CASSEYSGPTDTQYF. Full variable domain (outside the CDR3, taken from reference TRBV25-1 and TRBJ2-3): EADIYQTPRYLVIGTGKKITLECSQTMGHDKMYWYQQDPGMELHLIHYSYGVNSTEKGDLSSESTVSRIRTEHFPLTLESARPSHTSQYLCASSEYSGPTDTQYFGPGTRLTVL.

The table lists this clone with a few counts. The J gene is TRBJ1-1, the V gene TRBV4-2; D might be TRBD1 (5 bases). V was pared by 0 bases and J by 4 bases, with 12 bases between. Germline V gene lookup returns CDR1 LGHNA and CDR2 YNFKEQ. CDR3 length: 15 residues. CDR3 protein: CASSQDWGRGTEAFF. The CDR3 DNA reads as TGTGCCAGCAGCCAAGATTGGGGCCGGGGCACTGAAGCTTTCTTT.

This clone was seen only a few times. The V call is TRBV7-9, the J call TRBJ2-3; no reliable D call. Germline loops: CDR1 SEHNR, CDR2 FQNEAQ (reference sequence). Trimming took 1 base from V and 5 from J, leaving 4 bases between them. The CDR3 consists of 12 residues. This chain's CDR3 is CASSLVGDTQYF. CDR3 coding DNA: TGTGCCAGCAGCTTAGTTGGAGATACGCAGTATTTT.

This clone appeared a few times. The chain carries TRBV10-2 and TRBJ1-6, with D maybe TRBD1 (6 bases). Trimming removed 8 bases from V and 0 bases from J, with 14 bases in between. CDR1 is WSHSY and CDR2 is SAAADI in the germline V gene. The length of the CDR3 is 16 residues. As DNA, the CDR3 is TGCGCCAGCCAGGGACATCAGAGCTCCTATAATTCACCCCTCCACTTT. It translates to CASQGHQSSYNSPLHF.

The chain couples TRBV30 to TRBJ1-5; D is possibly TRBD1 (6 bases). Trimming removed 1 base from V and 9 bases from J, with 19 bases in between. CDR3 length: 15 amino acids. From germline, CDR1 is GTSNPN and CDR2 SVGIG (reference sequence). CDR3 DNA sequence: TGTGCCTGGAGTGAAATGGGGCAGGGCAGGGGGCCCCAGCATTTT. Encoded protein: CAWSEMGQGRGPQHF.

The V gene is TRBV6-5, the J gene TRBJ2-3, with D possibly called TRBD1 or TRBD2 (6 bases each). Germline V lookup: CDR1 MNHEY, CDR2 SVGAGI. The CDR3 runs 14 residues. V was shortened by 2 bases and J by 4 bases, with 10 bases between the two germline ends. CDR3: CASSYRGGSDTQYF. CDR3 sequence (DNA): TGTGCCAGCAGTTACAGAGGGGGGTCAGATACGCAGTATTTT.

In its sample, this clone was seen a few times. The chain joins TRBV14 to TRBJ1-1, with D tentatively TRBD1 (6 bases). Germline values: CDR1 SGHDN, CDR2 FVKESK. CDR3 length: 13 residues. V was trimmed by 1 base and J by 9 bases, leaving 12 bases between them. CDR3 sequence reads: CASSQVGGPKAFF. CDR3 nucleotides: TGTGCCAGCAGCCAAGTTGGGGGGCCCAAAGCTTTCTTT.

This chain links TRBV18 with TRBJ1-5, with D perhaps matching TRBD1 (5 bases). The CDR3 is 14 amino acids. CDR1 and CDR2 (germline): KGHSH, LQKENI. The ends were cut back, 2 bases at V and 7 bases at J, with 12 bases in the middle. CDR3 protein: CASSPGDGWQPQHF. The CDR3, as DNA: TGTGCCAGCTCACCAGGGGACGGATGGCAGCCCCAGCATTTT.

This clone has only a few counts. The chain couples TRBV5-6 to TRBJ2-7; 8 bases are a match to TRBD1. This CDR3 is built from 15 residues. J lost 3 bases, V lost 0 bases, and 5 bases had no gene match. Germline V gene lookup returns CDR1 SGHDT and CDR2 YYEEEE. CDR3 loop: CASSLGRTGLYEQYF. In DNA, the CDR3 is TGTGCCAGCAGCTTGGGGAGGACAGGGCTCTACGAGCAGTACTTC. The full variable domain, with the rest looked up from reference TRBV5-6 and TRBJ2-7, is DAGVTQSPTHLIKTRGQQVTLRCSPKSGHDTVSWYQQALGQGPQFIFQYYEEEERQRGNFPDRFSGHQFPNYSSELNVNALLLGDSALYLCASSLGRTGLYEQYFGPGTRLTVT.

V gene TRBV27 combines with J gene TRBJ2-5; D is tentatively TRBD1 or TRBD2 (5 bases each). Germline assignment: CDR1 MNHEY and CDR2 SMNVEV (reference sequence). The CDR3 spans 16 residues. V was cut by 2 bases and J by 5 bases, with 18 bases left in between. The CDR3 nucleotides read TGTGCCAGCAGTTTAAAGCCCGGGACCCGGCGGGAGACCCAGTACTTC. This gives the protein CASSLKPGTRRETQYF.

This clone was observed at least ten times. In DNA, the CDR3 is TGTGCCAGCAGCTCTTTAGCGGGGGGCCAGCAGTTCTTC. This codes for CASSSLAGGQQFF. This chain joins TRBV7-9 and TRBJ2-1; 10 nucleotides align to TRBD2. The germline CDR1 and CDR2 sequences are SEHNR and FQNEAQ (reference sequence). With 4 bases clipped from V and 11 bases from J, the junction kept 5 bases outside the gene matches. The CDR3 sequence is 13 residues long.